The 27 T cell receptor beta chains below come from one sample, sequenced in a study of siplizumab effects on memory and regulatory T cells. This table comes from immunoSEQ multiplex PCR, and its TCRdb copy is limited to in-frame clones, with some not included. The data contain around 100,000 clones, more than 85% of them singletons. The sample consisted of CD4+ T cells sorted from blood. Every receptor here comes from a human donor in good health.

J is TRBJ2-1 and V is TRBV7-2, with D tentatively TRBD2 (5 bases). CDR1 and CDR2 from the germline V gene are SGHTA and FQGNSA. The CDR3 contains 16 residues. The germline V and J ends were trimmed by 5 bases and 3 bases, with 17 bases remaining between them. The CDR3 DNA follows: TGTGCCAGCAGCCAAATGGGAGTTCTGTTCTACAATGAGCAGTTCTTC. It encodes CASSQMGVLFYNEQFF.

The chain uses TRBV18 and TRBJ2-7; tentatively, D is TRBD2 (5 bases). In germline, CDR1 is KGHSH, CDR2 LQKENI. Trimming removed 3 bases at V and 7 bases at J, with 10 bases between. CDR3 length: 12 residues. The CDR3 spells CASSPSTGEQYF. The DNA for the CDR3 is TGTGCCAGCTCACCGTCCACGGGAGAGCAGTACTTC.

This chain joins TRBV25-1 and TRBJ2-3; 8 bases are a match to TRBD2. Germline CDR1 MGHDK, CDR2 SYGVNS. The CDR3 consists of 15 residues. With V trimmed by 8 bases and J by 6 bases, 13 bases remained unmatched. CDR3 sequence (DNA): TGTGCCAGCGGACTAGCAGAGGTTATCGGGGATACGCAGTATTTT. As protein: CASGLAEVIGDTQYF.

This chain uses TRBV27 with TRBJ2-2; 8 bases agree with TRBD1. The V and J ends lost 3 bases and 7 bases, in that order; junction bases with no gene match: 4. Germline values: CDR1 MNHEY, CDR2 SMNVEV (reference sequence). The CDR3 has 14 residues. This CDR3 reads CASSFRGLGGELFF. CDR3 coding DNA: TGTGCCAGCAGTTTCAGGGGGCTTGGCGGGGAGCTGTTTTTT.

The CDR3 region has the DNA TGTGCCAGCAAGCGTGGAGGGGGCCGGAAACTGTTTTTT. Translating gives CASKRGGGRKLFF. The chain couples TRBV6-5 to TRBJ1-4; 7 bases are a match to TRBD1. The germline V gene has CDR1 MNHEY and CDR2 SVGAGI. This CDR3 contains 13 residues. The J segment lost 11 bases and the V segment lost 7 bases, leaving 10 bases of the junction unmatched.

In its sample, this clone was seen once. The junction shows a germline mismatch at one end, possibly a read error. The rearrangement joins TRBV6-1 to TRBJ2-5; unclear D gene. The better agreement between TRBJ2-7 and the DNA end casts doubt on the J call. CDR3 length: 12 amino acids. Germline assignment: CDR1 MNHNS and CDR2 SASEGT. As DNA, the CDR3 is TGTGCCAGCACTGAAGTTACCTACGAGCAGTACTTC. It yields the protein CASTEVTYEQYF.

This rearrangement joins TRBV4-1 to TRBJ2-7; D might be TRBD1 (6 bases). Germline CDR1 is MGHRA and CDR2 is YSYEKL. The CDR3 sequence is 14 residues long. V was cut by 4 bases and J by 5 bases, with 15 bases left in between. The CDR3 reads CASSLNRQAHEQYF. The DNA of the CDR3 is TGCGCCAGCAGCCTGAATAGACAGGCCCACGAGCAGTACTTC.

J is TRBJ2-3 and V is TRBV2; D is unresolved. Germline V gene data show CDR1 as SNHLY and CDR2 as FYNNEI. This CDR3 comprises 17 residues. V was cut by 3 bases and J by 1 base, with 17 bases left in between. The CDR3 here is CASSDKNLPTRTDTQYF. CDR3 DNA: TGTGCCAGCAGTGACAAGAACCTCCCGACCCGCACAGATACGCAGTATTTT. Full variable domain (outside the CDR3, taken from reference TRBV2 and TRBJ2-3): EPEVTQTPSHQVTQMGQEVILRCVPISNHLYFYWYRQILGQKVEFLVSFYNNEISEKSEIFDDQFSVERPDGSNFTLKIRSTKLEDSAMYFCASSDKNLPTRTDTQYFGPGTRLTVL.

The chain combines TRBV19 with TRBJ2-7; 8 bases are shared with TRBD2. CDR1 is LNHDA and CDR2 is SQIVND in the germline V gene (reference sequence). This CDR3 is 13 amino acids long. V was pared by 4 bases and J by 5 bases, with 4 bases of the junction left unmatched. CDR3 sequence (DNA): TGTGCCAGTAGTAAGGGGACTAGTGACGAGCAGTACTTC. It specifies CASSKGTSDEQYF.

The chain uses TRBV2 and TRBJ1-1; tentatively, D is TRBD1 (6 bases). CDR1 and CDR2 (germline): SNHLY, FYNNEI. The CDR3 sequence is 16 residues long. The V end was cut by 5 bases, the J end by 0 bases, with 16 bases between. The CDR3 protein is CASSYGDRILNTEAFF. The CDR3 bases are TGTGCCAGCAGTTACGGTGACAGGATCTTGAACACTGAAGCTTTCTTT. Full variable domain (rest looked up from reference TRBV2 and TRBJ1-1): EPEVTQTPSHQVTQMGQEVILRCVPISNHLYFYWYRQILGQKVEFLVSFYNNEISEKSEIFDDQFSVERPDGSNFTLKIRSTKLEDSAMYFCASSYGDRILNTEAFFGQGTRLTVV.

The chain uses TRBV19 and TRBJ2-7, with 8 nucleotides matching TRBD1. This CDR3 is 16 amino acids long. Looked up from germline, CDR1 is LNHDA and CDR2 is SQIVND (reference sequence). J was trimmed by 1 base and V by 5 bases; bases with no gene match: 10. The CDR3 is CASSSLRGDRSYEQYF. CDR3 coding DNA: TGTGCCAGTAGTTCACTACGAGGGGACAGGTCCTACGAGCAGTACTTC.

There are a few counts of this clone. The gene calls are TRBV4-2 and TRBJ1-4, with TRBD1 identical over 7 bases. The CDR3 contains 18 residues. Germline V lookup: CDR1 LGHNA, CDR2 YNFKEQ. V lost 4 bases, J lost 1 base, and 12 bases stayed unmatched. The CDR3 DNA sequence: TGTGCCAGCAGCCCCCATTACGGGACAGCAGGAACTAATGAAAAACTGTTTTTT. Amino acid sequence: CASSPHYGTAGTNEKLFF.

V gene TRBV19 combines with J gene TRBJ1-5, with D possibly being TRBD1 (5 bases). Germline V gene lookup returns CDR1 LNHDA and CDR2 SQIVND (reference sequence). Trimming removed 3 bases at V and 7 bases at J, with 10 bases between. The CDR3 consists of 13 residues. CDR3 in amino acids: CASSMRGLQPQHF. The CDR3 DNA is TGTGCCAGTAGTATGAGGGGTTTGCAGCCCCAGCATTTT.

This clone was found once. As DNA, the CDR3 is TGTGCCAGCTCCCCCCCAGGGACCTCCTACGAGCAGTACTTC. As protein: CASSPPGTSYEQYF. The rearrangement uses TRBV18 and TRBJ2-7; either TRBD1 or TRBD2 may supply D (5 bases each). Germline V CDR1 and CDR2: KGHSH, LQKENI. V gave up 6 bases and J gave up 0 bases, with 12 bases separating them. There are 14 residues in the CDR3.

The rearrangement links TRBV6-1 to TRBJ1-5, with 9 bases identical to TRBD1. Unmatched junction bases numbered 11, after V lost 4 bases and J lost 7 bases. CDR1 and CDR2 (germline): MNHNS, SASEGT. CDR3 length equals 16 residues. Here the CDR3 DNA reads TGTGCCAGCAGTGTAAGGACAGGGGTTGTAGAACAGCCCCAGCATTTT. Translation gives CASSVRTGVVEQPQHF.

This clone has just one count. The rearrangement uses TRBV6-1 and TRBJ1-4; D possibly corresponds to TRBD1 (6 bases). The V and J ends lost 5 bases and 13 bases respectively, with 14 bases between them. The CDR3 totals 12 residues. The germline CDR1 and CDR2 sequences are MNHNS and SASEGT. The CDR3 sequence is CASSTRGLSLFF. CDR3 coding DNA: TGTGCCAGCAGTACCAGGGGCTTATCACTGTTTTTT.

This clone has just a few counts. V is TRBV7-9 and J is TRBJ2-7; D may be TRBD1 (6 bases). The germline V gene encodes CDR1 SEHNR and CDR2 FQNEAQ (reference sequence). This CDR3 has 15 amino acids. V lost 5 bases and J lost 0, with 14 bases in between. CDR3 bases: TGTGCCAGCAGCCATAGACGGGACACCTCCTACGAGCAGTACTTC. Protein: CASSHRRDTSYEQYF.

The rearrangement links TRBV27 to TRBJ1-5; possibly TRBD1 for D (6 bases). Trimming cost V 6 bases and J 4 bases, with 16 bases left between them. The V gene's germline CDR1 is MNHEY and CDR2 SMNVEV (reference sequence). This CDR3 is built from 15 residues. The CDR3 loop reads CASSLFRGFNQPQHF. In DNA, the CDR3 is TGTGCCAGCAGCCTATTCAGGGGTTTTAATCAGCCCCAGCATTTT.

Here the CDR3 DNA reads TGCAGCGTCGGGACTAGCGGGGGGAGCACAGATACGCAGTATTTT. Residues: CSVGTSGGSTDTQYF. The chain has TRBV29-1 and TRBJ2-3, with 15 bases fitting TRBD2. Germline V CDR1 and CDR2: SQVTM, ANQGSEA. V was pared by 6 bases and J by 0 bases, with 1 base of the junction left unmatched. This CDR3 has 15 amino acids.

CDR3 nucleotide sequence: TGTGCCAGCAGGGCGGGACTAGCGGGAGGGCCGGGGGGTGAGCAGTTCTTC. Protein product: CASRAGLAGGPGGEQFF. This chain joins TRBV2 and TRBJ2-1, with 16 bases lining up with TRBD2. The CDR3 totals 17 residues. CDR1 SNHLY and CDR2 FYNNEI come from the germline V gene. V shed 6 bases, J shed 9 bases, and the junction held 11 bases outside the gene matches.

The chain couples TRBV6-1 to TRBJ2-1; no definite D call. V was cut by 5 bases and J by 10 bases, with 9 bases left in between. This CDR3 is 11 amino acids long. Germline loops: CDR1 MNHNS, CDR2 SASEGT. As DNA, the CDR3 is TGTGCCAGCAGTACAAAGGGCGAGCAGTTCTTC. It codes for CASSTKGEQFF.

The rearrangement joins TRBV28 to TRBJ2-7, with D perhaps matching TRBD1 (6 bases). Trimming removed 5 bases from V and 1 base from J, with 24 bases in between. The CDR3 is made up of 18 amino acids. Germline V CDR1 and CDR2: MDHEN, SYDVKM. DNA of the CDR3: TGTGCCAGCAGTCTTCGACAGGTAGGGGTCTCGGGGTCCTACGAGCAGTACTTC. Translating gives CASSLRQVGVSGSYEQYF.

CDR3 DNA sequence: TGTGCCAGCAGTTTATCGATTAGGGGGAACACCGGGGAGCTGTTTTTT. Translation gives CASSLSIRGNTGELFF. V and J are TRBV28 and TRBJ2-2, with a weak D call TRBD1 (5 bases). Trimming removed 1 base at V and 1 base at J, with 10 bases between. The CDR3 runs 16 residues. The germline CDR1 and CDR2 sequences are MDHEN and SYDVKM.

The rearrangement joins TRBV2 to TRBJ1-4; D gene uncertain. Germline V CDR1 and CDR2: SNHLY, FYNNEI. The CDR3 extends over 14 amino acids. Trimming took off 3 bases at V and 8 bases at J, with 13 bases between the two ends. In DNA form, the CDR3 reads TGTGCCAGCAGTGAGGGAAACCGAATGGAAAAACTGTTTTTT. This codes for CASSEGNRMEKLFF.

This clone was detected only once. The chain links TRBV30 to TRBJ2-2, with D possibly matching TRBD2 (6 bases). The CDR3 totals 14 residues. The germline CDR1 and CDR2 sequences are GTSNPN and SVGIG (reference sequence). Deletions cut 2 bases from V and 2 bases from J, with 9 bases between. Here the CDR3 reads CAWSRGRNTGELFF. In DNA, the CDR3 is TGTGCCTGGAGTCGGGGGAGAAACACCGGGGAGCTGTTTTTT.

The chain couples TRBV21-1 to TRBJ1-5; TRBD1, the table's D call, lacks a check against the DNA. TRBV21-1 is assigned pseudogene status. This CDR3 comprises 17 residues. CDR3 in DNA: TGTGCCAGCAGCTCCGGGGACAGGGGAGGAGGCAATCAGCCCCAGCATTTT. It is translated as CASSSGDRGGGNQPQHF.

This clone was found once. The V gene is TRBV7-2, the J gene TRBJ2-7; D remains ambiguous. CDR1 SGHTA and CDR2 FQGNSA come from the germline V gene. This CDR3 is 13 amino acids long. The V and J ends lost 5 bases and 2 bases respectively, with 10 bases between them. The CDR3 coding sequence is TGTGCCAGCAGCGTTAACAGACCCTACGAGCAGTACTTC. This codes for CASSVNRPYEQYF. Full variable domain (missing parts from reference TRBV7-2 and TRBJ2-7): GAGVSQSPSNKVTEKGKDVELRCDPISGHTALYWYRQSLGQGLEFLIYFQGNSAPDKSGLPSDRFSAERTGGSVSTLTIQRTQQEDSAVYLCASSVNRPYEQYFGPGTRLTVT.